In its sample, the clone carrying this T cell receptor (beta chain) was seen many times. The data were taken from a study of T cells in Graves' hyperthyroidism and ophthalmopathy. The CDR3 runs to 13 residues. V was clipped by 8 bases and J by 1 base, with 12 bases between them. Per germline, CDR1 GTSNPN and CDR2 SVGIG (reference sequence). Amplification yielded TCR beta CDR3 regions, with RNA transcripts as the source. Carried out on the TCR CDR3, a first-round RT-PCR used the HTBI primer set. TCRdb reprocessed the multiplex PCR reads via MiXCR and lists one record per CDR3 protein. The table includes under 250,000 distinct CDR3 sequences, around 25% detected once.

The TCR comes from a woman aged 40 to 49 with Graves' ophthalmopathy. The V gene is TRBV30, the J gene TRBJ1-5; D remains ambiguous. The sample was blood. CDR3: CAAVLGSNQPQHF. The CDR3 region has the DNA TGTGCCGCCGTCCTTGGGAGCAATCAGCCCCAGCATTTT.